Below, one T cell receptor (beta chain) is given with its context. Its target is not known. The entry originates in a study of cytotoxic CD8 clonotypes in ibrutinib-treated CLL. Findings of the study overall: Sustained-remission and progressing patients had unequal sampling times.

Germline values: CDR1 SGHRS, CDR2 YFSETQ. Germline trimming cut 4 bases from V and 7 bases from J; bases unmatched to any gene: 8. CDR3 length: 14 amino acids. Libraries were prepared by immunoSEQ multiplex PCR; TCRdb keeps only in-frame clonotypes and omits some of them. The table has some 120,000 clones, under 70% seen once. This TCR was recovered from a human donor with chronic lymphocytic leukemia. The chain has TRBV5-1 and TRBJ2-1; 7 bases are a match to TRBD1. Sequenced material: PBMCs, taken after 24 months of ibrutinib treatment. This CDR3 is CASSPGQFRNEQFF. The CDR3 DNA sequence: TGCGCCAGCAGCCCGGGACAGTTTAGGAATGAGCAGTTCTTC.